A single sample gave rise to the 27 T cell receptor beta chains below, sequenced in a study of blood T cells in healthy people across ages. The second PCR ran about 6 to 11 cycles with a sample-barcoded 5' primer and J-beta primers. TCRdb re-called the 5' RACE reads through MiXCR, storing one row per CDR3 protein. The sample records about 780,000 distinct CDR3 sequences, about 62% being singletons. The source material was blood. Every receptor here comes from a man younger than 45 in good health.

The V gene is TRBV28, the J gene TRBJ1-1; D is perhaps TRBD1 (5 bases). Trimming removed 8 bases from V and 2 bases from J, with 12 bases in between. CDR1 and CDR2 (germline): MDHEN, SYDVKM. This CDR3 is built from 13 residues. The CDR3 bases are TGTGCCAGCCTCGCACAGGTAAACACTGAAGCTTTCTTT. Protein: CASLAQVNTEAFF.

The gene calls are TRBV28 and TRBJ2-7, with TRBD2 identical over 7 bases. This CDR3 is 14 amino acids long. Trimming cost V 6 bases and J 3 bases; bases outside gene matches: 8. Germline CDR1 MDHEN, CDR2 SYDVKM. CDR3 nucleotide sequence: TGTGCCAGCAGGCCCGGGACTATCTACTACGAGCAGTACTTC. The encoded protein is CASRPGTIYYEQYF. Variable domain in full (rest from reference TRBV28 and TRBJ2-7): DVKVTQSSRYLVKRTGEKVFLECVQDMDHENMFWYRQDPGLGLRLIYFSYDVKMKEKGDIPEGYSVSREKKERFSLILESASTNQTSMYLCASRPGTIYYEQYFGPGTRLTVT.

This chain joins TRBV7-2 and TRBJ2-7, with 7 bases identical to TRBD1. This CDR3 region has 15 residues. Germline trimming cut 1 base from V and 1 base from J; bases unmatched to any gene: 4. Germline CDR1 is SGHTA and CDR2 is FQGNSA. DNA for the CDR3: TGTGCCAGCAGCTTAGTGACAGGGCTTTCCTACGAGCAGTACTTC. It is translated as CASSLVTGLSYEQYF.

Here the CDR3 reads CASSQEVDYRTYEQYF. CDR3 nucleotides: TGTGCCAGCAGCCAAGAGGTGGACTACCGTACCTACGAGCAGTACTTC. The J gene is TRBJ2-7, the V gene TRBV4-2; maybe TRBD2 (6 bases). The CDR3 has 16 residues. CDR1 is LGHNA, CDR2 YNFKEQ, per germline. V was cut by 0 bases and J by 2 bases, with 14 bases left in between.

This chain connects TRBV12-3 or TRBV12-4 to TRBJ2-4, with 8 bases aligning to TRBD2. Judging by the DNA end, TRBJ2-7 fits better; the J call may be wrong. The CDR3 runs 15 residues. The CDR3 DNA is TGTGCCAGCAGTCCGCGACTAGCGTACTCCTACGAGCAGTACTTC. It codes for CASSPRLAYSYEQYF.

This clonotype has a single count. CDR3 DNA sequence: TGTGCCATCCCGCGGCGGGGTGAGCAGTTCTTC. Its translation: CAIPRRGEQFF. V usage is TRBV6-5 and J usage is TRBJ2-1, with D perhaps matching TRBD2 (6 bases). V lost 10 bases and J lost 9, with 13 bases in between. CDR3 length: 11 residues. The germline V gene encodes CDR1 MNHEY and CDR2 SVGAGI.

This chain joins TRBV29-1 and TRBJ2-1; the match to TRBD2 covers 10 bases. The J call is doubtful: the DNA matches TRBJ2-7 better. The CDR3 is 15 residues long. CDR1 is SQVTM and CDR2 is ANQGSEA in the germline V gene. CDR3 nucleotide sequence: TGCAGCGTTGAAGCACTAGCGGGGAGAACCTACGAGCAGTACTTC. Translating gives CSVEALAGRTYEQYF.

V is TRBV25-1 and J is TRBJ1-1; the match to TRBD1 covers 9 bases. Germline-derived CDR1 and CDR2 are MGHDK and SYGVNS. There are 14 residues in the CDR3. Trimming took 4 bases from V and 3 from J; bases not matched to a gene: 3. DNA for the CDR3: TGTGCCAGCAGTGGGGACAGGGTCGACACTGAAGCTTTCTTT. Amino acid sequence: CASSGDRVDTEAFF.

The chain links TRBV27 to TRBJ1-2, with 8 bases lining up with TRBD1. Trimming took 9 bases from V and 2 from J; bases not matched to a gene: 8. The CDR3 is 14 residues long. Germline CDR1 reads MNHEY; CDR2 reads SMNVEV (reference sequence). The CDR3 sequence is CASGQGLYNYGYTF. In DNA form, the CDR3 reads TGTGCCAGTGGACAGGGCTTATACAACTATGGCTACACCTTC.

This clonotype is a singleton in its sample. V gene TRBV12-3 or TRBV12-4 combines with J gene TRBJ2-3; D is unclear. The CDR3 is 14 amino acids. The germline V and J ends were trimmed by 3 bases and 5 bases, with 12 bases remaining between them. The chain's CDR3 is CASSFRVRGDTQYF. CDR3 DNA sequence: TGTGCCAGCAGTTTCAGAGTGAGAGGAGATACGCAGTATTTT.

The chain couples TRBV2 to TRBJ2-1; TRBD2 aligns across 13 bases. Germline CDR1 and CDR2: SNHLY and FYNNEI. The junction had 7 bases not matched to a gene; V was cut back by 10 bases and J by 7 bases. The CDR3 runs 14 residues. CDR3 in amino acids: CAKQGLAGNNEQFF. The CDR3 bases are TGTGCCAAGCAGGGACTAGCGGGGAATAATGAGCAGTTCTTC.

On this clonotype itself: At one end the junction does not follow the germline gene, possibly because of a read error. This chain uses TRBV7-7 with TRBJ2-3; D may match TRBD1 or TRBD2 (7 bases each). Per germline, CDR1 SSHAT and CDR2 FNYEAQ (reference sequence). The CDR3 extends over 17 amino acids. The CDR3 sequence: CASSPAGGTTSTDTQYF. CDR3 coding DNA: TGTGCTAGCAGCCCCGCAGGGGGGACTACTAGCACAGATACGCAGTATTTT.

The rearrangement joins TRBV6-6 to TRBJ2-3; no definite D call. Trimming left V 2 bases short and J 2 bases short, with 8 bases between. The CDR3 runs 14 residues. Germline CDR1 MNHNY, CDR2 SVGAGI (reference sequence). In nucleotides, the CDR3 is TGTGCCAGCAGTTACGAACGTTCCACAGATACGCAGTATTTT. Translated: CASSYERSTDTQYF.

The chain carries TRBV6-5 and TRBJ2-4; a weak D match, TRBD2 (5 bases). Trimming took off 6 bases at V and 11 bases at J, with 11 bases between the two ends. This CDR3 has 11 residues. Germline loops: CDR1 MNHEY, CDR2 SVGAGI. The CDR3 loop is CASRRAGVQYF. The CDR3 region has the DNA TGTGCCAGCAGGAGGGCGGGCGTTCAGTACTTC.

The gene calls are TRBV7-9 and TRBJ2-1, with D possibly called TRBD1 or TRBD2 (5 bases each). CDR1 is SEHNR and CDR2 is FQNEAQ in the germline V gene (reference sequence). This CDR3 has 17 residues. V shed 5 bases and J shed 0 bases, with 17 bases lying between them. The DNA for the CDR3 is TGTGCCAGCAGCGTAGGGCCGGGACCAGACTCCTACAATGAGCAGTTCTTC. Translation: CASSVGPGPDSYNEQFF.

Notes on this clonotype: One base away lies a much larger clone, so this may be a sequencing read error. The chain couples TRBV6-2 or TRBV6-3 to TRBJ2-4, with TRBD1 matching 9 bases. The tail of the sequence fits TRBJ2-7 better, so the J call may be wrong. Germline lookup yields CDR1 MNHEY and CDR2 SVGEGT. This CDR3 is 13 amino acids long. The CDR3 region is CASRRDRDYEQYF. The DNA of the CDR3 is TGTGCCAGCAGACGGGACAGGGACTACGAGCAGTACTTC.

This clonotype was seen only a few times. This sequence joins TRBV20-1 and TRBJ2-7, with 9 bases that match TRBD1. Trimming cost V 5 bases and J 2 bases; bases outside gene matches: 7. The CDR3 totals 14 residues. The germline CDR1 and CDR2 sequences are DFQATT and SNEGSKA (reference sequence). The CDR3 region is CSAGEGQGTYEQYF. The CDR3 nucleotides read TGCAGTGCTGGGGAGGGACAGGGTACCTACGAGCAGTACTTC.

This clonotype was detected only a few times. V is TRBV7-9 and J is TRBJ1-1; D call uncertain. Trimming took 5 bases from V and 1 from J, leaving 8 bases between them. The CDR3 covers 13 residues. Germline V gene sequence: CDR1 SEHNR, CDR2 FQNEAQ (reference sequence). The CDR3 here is CASSTRQNTEAFF. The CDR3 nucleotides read TGTGCCAGCAGCACCCGACAGAACACTGAAGCTTTCTTT.

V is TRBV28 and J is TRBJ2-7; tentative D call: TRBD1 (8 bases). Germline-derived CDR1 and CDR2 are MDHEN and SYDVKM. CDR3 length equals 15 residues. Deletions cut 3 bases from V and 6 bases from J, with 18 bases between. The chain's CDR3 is CASSFLGTGGAEQYF. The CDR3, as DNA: TGTGCCAGCAGTTTCCTAGGAACAGGGGGGGCCGAGCAGTACTTC.

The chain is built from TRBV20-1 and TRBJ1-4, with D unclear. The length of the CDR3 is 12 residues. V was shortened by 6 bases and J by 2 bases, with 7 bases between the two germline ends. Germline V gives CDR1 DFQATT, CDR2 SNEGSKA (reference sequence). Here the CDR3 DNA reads TGCAGTGCCCTCTGGACTAATGAAAAACTGTTTTTT. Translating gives CSALWTNEKLFF.

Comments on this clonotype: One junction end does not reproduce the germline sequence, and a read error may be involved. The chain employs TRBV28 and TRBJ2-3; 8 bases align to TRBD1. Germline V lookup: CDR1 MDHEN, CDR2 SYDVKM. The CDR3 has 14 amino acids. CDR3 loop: CAIRVQGGTDTQYF. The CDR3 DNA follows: TGTGCCATCCGAGTACAGGGGGGCACAGATACGCAGTATTTC.

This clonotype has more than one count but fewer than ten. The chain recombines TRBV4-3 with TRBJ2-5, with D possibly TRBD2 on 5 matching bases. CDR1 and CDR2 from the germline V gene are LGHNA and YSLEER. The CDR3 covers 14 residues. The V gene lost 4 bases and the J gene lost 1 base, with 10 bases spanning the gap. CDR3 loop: CASSLEAFQETQYF. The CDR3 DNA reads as TGCGCCAGCAGCCTGGAGGCGTTCCAAGAGACCCAGTACTTC.

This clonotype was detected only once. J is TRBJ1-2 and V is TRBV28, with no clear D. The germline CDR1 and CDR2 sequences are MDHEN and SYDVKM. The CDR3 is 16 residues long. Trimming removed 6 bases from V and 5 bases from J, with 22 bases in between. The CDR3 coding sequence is TGTGCCAGCAGCCCCTCATCACCCAGGATGACGTATGGCTACACCTTC. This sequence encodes CASSPSSPRMTYGYTF.

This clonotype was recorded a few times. DNA for the CDR3: TGTGCCAGCAGCGTAGTAAGGGATGAGCAGTTCTTC. Translation: CASSVVRDEQFF. This rearrangement joins TRBV9 to TRBJ2-1, with D uncertain. CDR3 size: 12 residues. Trimming stripped 0 bases from V and 8 bases from J, with 6 bases between. Germline lookup yields CDR1 SGDLS and CDR2 YYNGEE.

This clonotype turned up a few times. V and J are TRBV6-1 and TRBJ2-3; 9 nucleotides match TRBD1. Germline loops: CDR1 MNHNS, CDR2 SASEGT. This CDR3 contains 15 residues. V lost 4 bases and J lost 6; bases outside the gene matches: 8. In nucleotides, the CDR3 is TGTGCCAGCAGTGGTGAGGGACAGGGTGCGGATACGCAGTATTTT. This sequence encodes CASSGEGQGADTQYF.

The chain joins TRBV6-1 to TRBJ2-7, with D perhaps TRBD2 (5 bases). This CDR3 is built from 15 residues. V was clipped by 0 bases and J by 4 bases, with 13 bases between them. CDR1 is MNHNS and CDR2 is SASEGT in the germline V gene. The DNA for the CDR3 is TGTGCCAGCAGTGAAGCGCGGGCAGTTTTTTACGAGCAGTACTTC. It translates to CASSEARAVFYEQYF.

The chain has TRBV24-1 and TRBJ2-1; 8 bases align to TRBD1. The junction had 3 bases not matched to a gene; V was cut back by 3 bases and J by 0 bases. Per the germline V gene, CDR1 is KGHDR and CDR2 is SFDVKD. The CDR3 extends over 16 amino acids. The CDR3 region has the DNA TGTGCCACCAGTGATGCCGGGACAGGCTCCTACAATGAGCAGTTCTTC. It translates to CATSDAGTGSYNEQFF.